This TCR beta chain originates from a study of T cell responses to AZD1222 COVID-19 vaccine (dated by TCRdb to the early 2020s). Regarding the complete study: Because spike-specific TCR depth and breadth did not differ between the two schedules, AZD1222 recipients who got a second dose at roughly 4 weeks were pooled with those who got a second dose at roughly 12 weeks. A total of approximately 240 trial participants underwent TCR sequencing, of whom about 200 had received two doses of AZD1222 and around 26 had received two doses of the MenACWY control vaccine. Trial participants were enrolled into age subgroups of 18-55, 56-69 and 70-plus years, which contained approximately 150, 30 and 60 TCR-sequenced participants, respectively.

The sample's time point, from its label and the paper: baseline before first vaccination. Samples from vaccinated people were obtained from the UK trials COV001 and COV002, which included a single-blind randomized controlled phase 2/3 trial of AZD1222 (ChAdOx1 nCoV-19) in healthy adults. For TCRbeta chain sequencing, PBMC samples from trial participants were taken at day 0 and at day 28 after the second dose. After removal of 5 bases from V and 2 bases from J, the junction retains 5 bases not matched to a gene. CDR1 and CDR2, looked up from the germline V gene, are SGHAT and FQNNGV. Taken from cysteine to phenylalanine, the CDR3 has 14 residues. Of the read, only the CDR3 DNA is kept; its 42 bases are in frame from base 1. The paper as a whole reports these results and caveats: Because no samples from the day 14 peak response were available, repertoires could be characterized only after the peak T cell response. Most participants were white British and females outnumbered males, and the authors suggested that clonal diversity may have been underestimated. A significant rise in spike-specific TCR breadth and depth was observed after two AZD1222 doses relative to day 0 and relative to MenACWY recipients. Reportedly, close to half of the unique spike-specific TCRs recognized epitopes lying outside the regions that are mutated in the B.1.351 and B.1.1.7 variants. In the small 56-69-year group, the increase in depth fell short of significance, most likely because of low power. Only a handful of AZD1222 recipients were SARS-CoV-2 seropositive at baseline, limiting conclusions about previously exposed vaccinees. Vaccine-associated CD4 TCRs spanned the whole spike protein, with dominant responses in regions 160-218 and 743-854.

Comments on this clone: The specificity of this receptor is unknown. No quality values exist for individual bases; no much larger clone is one base distant.

The CDR3 regions of human TCRbeta chains were analyzed by immunosequencing. The study's own analysis went as follows. TCRs in the repertoires were compared against a reference library of SARS-CoV-2-specific TCRs that had been generated with the MIRA antigen-specificity platform. Breadth was defined as the fraction of unique TCRs that were SARS-CoV-2-associated, and depth was defined as the fraction of total T cells that were SARS-CoV-2-associated. Each spike-specific TCR was assigned to its reactive spike region and to a CD4 or CD8 class using the MIRA data. Log10-transformed breadth and depth values were compared by one-way ANOVA with Sidak's multiple comparisons tests. Entries here come from immuneACCESS through TCRdb and include only in-frame sequences with V and J called. Some clones fail to appear in such tables; in the studies checked, an unresolved V gene covers under half of the shortfall, and the cause of the remainder is unknown. The D gene and trimming were derived from the DNA, and the V and J assignments and clone size from that table. The sample table lists more than 95,000 clones, about 89% of them with a count of one. The ten largest clonotypes hold about 10% of the sample.

The receptor was isolated from an adult in good health. The chain employs TRBV11-2 and TRBJ2-7, and 8 junction bases match TRBD1. The sequencing used peripheral blood, collected on day 0 of AZD1222 vaccination. The nucleotides read TGTGCCAGCAGCCCGGGACAGGTACCCTACGAGCAGTACTTC. Translation gives CASSPGQVPYEQYF.